The clone carrying this TCR beta chain was detected only a few times. CDR3 length equals 16 residues. The V end lost 6 bases, the J end lost 0 bases, and 15 bases lay between the germline ends. Germline V gives CDR1 MGHRA, CDR2 YSYEKL. This sample's TCRbeta library carried unique molecular identifier barcodes. TCRdb fed the PCR reads into MiXCR, producing one record per CDR3 protein. In the table there are about 340,000 distinct CDR3 sequences, around 10% of which are singletons. The entry originates in a study of T-cell reconstitution after alpha-beta-depleted transplantation in children. Sample: PBMCs from the stem cell graft donor, taken from the stem cell graft. The chain couples TRBV4-1 to TRBJ2-1; D remains unclear. The TCR comes from a human donor who donated a stem cell graft to a child with acute lymphoblastic leukemia. This CDR3 is CASSPDILSSYNEQFF. The CDR3 DNA follows: TGCGCCAGCAGTCCCGACATCCTGAGCTCCTACAATGAGCAGTTCTTC.